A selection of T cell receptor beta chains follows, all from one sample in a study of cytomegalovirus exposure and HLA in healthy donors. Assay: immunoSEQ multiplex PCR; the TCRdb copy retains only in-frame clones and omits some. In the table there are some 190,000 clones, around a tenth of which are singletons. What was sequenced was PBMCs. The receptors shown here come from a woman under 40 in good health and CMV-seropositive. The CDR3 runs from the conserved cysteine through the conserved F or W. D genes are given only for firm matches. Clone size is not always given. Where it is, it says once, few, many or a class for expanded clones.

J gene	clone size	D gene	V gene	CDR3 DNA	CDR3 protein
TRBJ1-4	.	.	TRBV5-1	TGCGCCAGCAGGGAGGGGCAGGCTACTAATGAAAAACTGTTTTTT	CASREGQATNEKLFF
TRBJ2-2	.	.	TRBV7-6	TGTGCCAGCAGCTTAGGCGCCTTTACCGGGGAGCTGTTTTTT	CASSLGAFTGELFF
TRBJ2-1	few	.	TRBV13	TGTGCCAGCAGCTTTGGGGGGGAGCAGTTCTTC	CASSFGGEQFF
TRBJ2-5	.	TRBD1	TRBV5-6	TGTGCCAGCAGCTCACGGACAGGGCGGGAGACCCAGTACTTC	CASSSRTGRETQYF
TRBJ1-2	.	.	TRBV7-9	TGTGCCAGCAGCGCAGGACTTAACTATGGCTACACCTTC	CASSAGLNYGYTF
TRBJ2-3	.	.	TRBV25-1	TGTGCCAGCAGTGCCTCCGGGATGGGCACAGATACGCAGTATTTT	CASSASGMGTDTQYF
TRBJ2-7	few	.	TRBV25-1	TGTGCCAGCAGTGACCCGACAGGCCTTACCTACGAGCAGTACTTC	CASSDPTGLTYEQYF
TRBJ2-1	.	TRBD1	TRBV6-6	TGTGCCAGCAGTCGCGGACAGGGGAGTGAGCAGTTCTTC	CASSRGQGSEQFF
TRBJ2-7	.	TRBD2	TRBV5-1	TGCGCCAGCAGCTTGGCCCCGCCTAGCGGGGGGTTAGGGCCCTACGAGCAGTACTTC	CASSLAPPSGGLGPYEQYF
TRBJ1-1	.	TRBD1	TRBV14	TGTGCCAGCAGCCTCAGGGGGCGGTGGAACACTGAAGCTTTCTTT	CASSLRGRWNTEAFF
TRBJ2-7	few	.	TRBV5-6	TGTGCCAGCAGCTTGGGTCCGGGAGCCTCCTACGAGCAGTACTTC	CASSLGPGASYEQYF
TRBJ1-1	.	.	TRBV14	TGTGCCAGCAGCCAAGGAGTGAACACTGAAGCTTTCTTT	CASSQGVNTEAFF
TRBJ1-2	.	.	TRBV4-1	TGCGCCAGCAGCGGCCGGGCCAGGGTGACCTATGGCTACACCTTC	CASSGRARVTYGYTF
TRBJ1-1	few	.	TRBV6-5	TGTGCCAGCAGTTACGGCGGGAACACTGAAGCTTTCTTT	CASSYGGNTEAFF
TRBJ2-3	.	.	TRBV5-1	TGCGCCAGCAGCGGCCGCGGGACGGCGAATACGCAGTATTTT	CASSGRGTANTQYF
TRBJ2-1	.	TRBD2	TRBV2	TGTGCCAGCACGGAAGTAGCGGGAAGGGGGGGGAATGAGCAGTTCTTC	CASTEVAGRGGNEQFF
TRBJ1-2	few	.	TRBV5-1	TGCGCCAGCAGCTTGGCAGGGTATTATGGCTACACCTTC	CASSLAGYYGYTF
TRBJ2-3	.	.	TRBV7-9	TGTGCCAGCAGCGTATCAGGGGCCCGTCGAGATACGCAGTATTTT	CASSVSGARRDTQYF
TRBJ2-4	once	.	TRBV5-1	TGCGCCAGCAGCTTGCAGGGGGACTCGCGGGCGAACATTCAGTACTTC	CASSLQGDSRANIQYF
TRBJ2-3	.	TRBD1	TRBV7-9	TGTGCCAGCGGCGACAGGGGGCTAGATACGCAGTATTTT	CASGDRGLDTQYF
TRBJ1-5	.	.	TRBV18	TGTGCCAGCTCACCATCGGCCAGGCGAGGCAATCAGCCCCAGCATTTT	CASSPSARRGNQPQHF
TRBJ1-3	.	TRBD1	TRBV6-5	TGTGCCAGCAGGAACAGGGGTTCTGGAAACACCATATATTTT	CASRNRGSGNTIYF
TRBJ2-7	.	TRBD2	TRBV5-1	TGCGCCAGCAGCTCCCGAGCGGGACCATACTACGAGCAGTACTTC	CASSSRAGPYYEQYF
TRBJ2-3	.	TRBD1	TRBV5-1	TGCGCCAGCAGCGCGGGACAGGGGTACGATACGCAGTATTTT	CASSAGQGYDTQYF
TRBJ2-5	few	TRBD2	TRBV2	TGTGCCAGCAATAGGCGGGAGGGCCGGGAGACCCAGTACTTC	CASNRREGRETQYF
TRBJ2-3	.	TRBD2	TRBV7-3	TGTGCCAGCAGCTCTAGCGGGAGTTTCACAGATACGCAGTATTTT	CASSSSGSFTDTQYF
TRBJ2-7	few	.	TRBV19	TGTGCCAGTAGTATCGGGTTAGTGGTAGGATACGAGCAGTACTTC	CASSIGLVVGYEQYF
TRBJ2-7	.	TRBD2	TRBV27	TGTGCCAGCCACTTAAGGGCGGGAGGTCTCTACGAGCAGTACTTC	CASHLRAGGLYEQYF
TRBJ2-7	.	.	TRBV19	TGTGCCAGTAGTACTATCGCGGAGGGTGGGAACGAGCAGTACTTC	CASSTIAEGGNEQYF
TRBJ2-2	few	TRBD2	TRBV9	TGTGCCAGCAGCGATCTAGCGGGACTGGGCACCGGGGAGCTGTTTTTT	CASSDLAGLGTGELFF
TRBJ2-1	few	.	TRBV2	TGTGCCAGCAGTGAGTCCGTGGACTCTGGGTTCTTC	CASSESVDSGFF
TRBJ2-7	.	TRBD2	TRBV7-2	TGTGCCAGCAGCTTGCGGGGGGTCGATTCCTACGAGCAGTACTTC	CASSLRGVDSYEQYF
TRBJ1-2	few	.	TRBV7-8	TGTGCCAGCAGCTTAATCCCGACAGTCCGAGTTAACTATGGCTACACCTTC	CASSLIPTVRVNYGYTF
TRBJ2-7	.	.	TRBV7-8	TGTGCCAGCAGCTTAAGTAGGGGCTACGAGCAGTACTTC	CASSLSRGYEQYF
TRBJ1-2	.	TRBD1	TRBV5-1	TGCGCCAGCAGCGCAACAGGGGACTATGGCTACACCTTC	CASSATGDYGYTF
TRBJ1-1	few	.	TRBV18	TGTGCCAGCTCACCACTTCCGGGTGGCGGGGTTGAAGCTTTCTTT	CASSPLPGGGVEAFF
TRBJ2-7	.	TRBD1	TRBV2	TGTGCCAGCAGTATAGGGACAGGGGGCGGCTACGAGCAGTACTTC	CASSIGTGGGYEQYF
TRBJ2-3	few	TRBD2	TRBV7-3	TGTGCCAGCAAGAGCGGGATTAGCACAGATACGCAGTATTTT	CASKSGISTDTQYF
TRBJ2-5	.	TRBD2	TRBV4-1	TGCGCCAGCACCCCTAGCGGGAGAAGTATAGAGACCCAGTACTTC	CASTPSGRSIETQYF
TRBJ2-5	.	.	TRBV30	TGTGCCTGGAGTCACGGGAGCGGAGGAGAGACCCAGTACTTC	CAWSHGSGGETQYF
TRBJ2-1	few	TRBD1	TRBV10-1	TGCGCCAGCAGACCGGGACAGGGATCTTTGTCTAGCTCCTACAATGAGCAGTTCTTC	CASRPGQGSLSSSYNEQFF
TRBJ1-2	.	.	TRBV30	TGTGCCTGGAGCGTCTACCGAGACTATGGCTACACCTTC	CAWSVYRDYGYTF
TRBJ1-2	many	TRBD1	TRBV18	TGTGCCAGCTCACCAAGGACAGGGAGCGGCTACACCTTC	CASSPRTGSGYTF
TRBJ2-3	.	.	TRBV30	TGTGCCTGGAGCGGCGCGGTAGCAGATACGCAGTATTTT	CAWSGAVADTQYF
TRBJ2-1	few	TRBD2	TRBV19	TGTGCCAGTAGTATCGTCCAGCGGGAGGTCCATGAGCAGTTCTTC	CASSIVQREVHEQFF
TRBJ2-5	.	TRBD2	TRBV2	TGTGCCAGCAGTGCTATAGCGGGAGGGGCAGAGACCCAGTACTTC	CASSAIAGGAETQYF
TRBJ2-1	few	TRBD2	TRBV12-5	TGTGCTAGTGGTTTGGCCCTGACTAGCCCCTCCTACAATGAGCAGTTCTTC	CASGLALTSPSYNEQFF